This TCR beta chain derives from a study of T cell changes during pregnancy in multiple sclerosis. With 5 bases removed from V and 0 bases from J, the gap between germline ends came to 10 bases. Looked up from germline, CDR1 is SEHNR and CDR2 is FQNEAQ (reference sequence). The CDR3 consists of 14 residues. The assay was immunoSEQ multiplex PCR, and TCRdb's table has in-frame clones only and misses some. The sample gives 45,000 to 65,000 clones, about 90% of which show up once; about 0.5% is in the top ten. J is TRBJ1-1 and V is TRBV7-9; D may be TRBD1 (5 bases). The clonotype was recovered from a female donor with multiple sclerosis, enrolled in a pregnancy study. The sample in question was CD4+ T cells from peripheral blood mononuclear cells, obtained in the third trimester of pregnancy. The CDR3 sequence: CASSRRAMNTEAFF. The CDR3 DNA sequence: TGTGCCAGCAGCCGCAGGGCCATGAACACTGAAGCTTTCTTT.